This TCR beta chain was sequenced in a study of response to subunit inactivated influenza vaccine. TCRdb reprocessed the RT-PCR reads with MiXCR, giving one entry per CDR3 protein. The data contain 150,000 to 200,000 distinct CDR3 sequences, 10% to 15% of them seen just once; the ten biggest clones take up approximately 32%. The trim removed 5 bases at V and 7 bases at J, leaving 6 bases unmatched. Germline lookup yields CDR1 GTSNPN and CDR2 SVGIG (reference sequence). This CDR3 spans 13 amino acids. The data were also submitted as part of a second study, on T cells expressing NK-cell markers. That report notes: Scientists made TCR beta cDNA using 5'RACE template switching with UMIs. CD8+ T cells in roughly six donors included dominant NKG2C+ clonotypes at about 1.0-8%.

Specimen: CD8+ T cells sorted from PBMCs, collected 11 to 12 days after vaccination. The chain carries TRBV30 and TRBJ2-2; 8 bases are shared with TRBD2. This TCR was recovered from a man aged 45-60 years who received an inactivated influenza vaccine. CDR3 in DNA: TGTGCCTGGGCGCCTAGCGGGTACGGGGAGCTGTTTTTT. This translates into CAWAPSGYGELFF.